The 21 T cell receptor beta chains reported below all come from one sample, sequenced in a study of OX40 agonist ivuxolimab in advanced cancers. The protocol was immunoSEQ multiplex PCR, while the TCRdb copy is restricted to in-frame clones and leaves out a portion. Of fewer than 95,000 clones in the sample, more than 75% are singletons; the top ten hold 0.81%. The sequenced sample was CD4+ or CD8+ T cells sorted from blood, obtained in a trial of the OX40 agonist ivuxolimab. Every receptor here comes from an adult with an advanced solid tumor such as melanoma, head and neck, liver or kidney cancer.

In its sample, this clone was seen once. The V gene is TRBV28, the J gene TRBJ2-5; TRBD1 might be the D (5 bases). V was trimmed by 2 bases and J by 5 bases, leaving 12 bases between them. The CDR3 has 14 amino acids. Germline CDR1 MDHEN, CDR2 SYDVKM. CDR3 bases: TGTGCCAGCAGTTTACCCAGGGCTCCGGAGACCCAGTACTTC. It is translated as CASSLPRAPETQYF.

The V gene is TRBV19, the J gene TRBJ2-5; a weak D match, TRBD1 (5 bases). The ends were cut back, 1 base at V and 5 bases at J, with 14 bases in the middle. The CDR3 runs 15 residues. The germline V gene encodes CDR1 LNHDA and CDR2 SQIVND (reference sequence). CDR3: CASSIGTYRSETQYF. The CDR3 bases are TGTGCCAGTAGTATAGGGACATACCGCTCGGAGACCCAGTACTTC.

This chain links TRBV5-1 with TRBJ2-7, with 7 bases lining up with TRBD1. Germline CDR1 and CDR2: SGHRS and YFSETQ. This CDR3 is built from 15 residues. V dropped 0 bases and J dropped 4; count of bases not matched to a gene: 7. As DNA, the CDR3 is TGCGCCAGCAGCTTGGCCTGGGACAGCGGTTACGAGCAGTACTTC. The encoded protein is CASSLAWDSGYEQYF.

J is TRBJ1-4 and V is TRBV7-6; 8 bases fit TRBD1. Per the germline V gene, CDR1 is SGHVS and CDR2 is FNYEAQ. Trimming took 5 bases from V and 8 from J; bases not matched to a gene: 7. The CDR3 is 14 residues long. The CDR3 loop reads CASSRNRGAEKLFF. CDR3 nucleotides: TGTGCCAGCAGCAGAAACAGGGGGGCGGAAAAACTGTTTTTT.

V usage is TRBV23-1 and J usage is TRBJ2-7, with 7 positions matching TRBD1. TRBV23-1 is an ORF, with its function uncertain. CDR3 length: 13 residues. J was trimmed by 4 bases and V by 9 bases; bases with no gene match: 9. CDR3 sequence: CARSGGPRYEQYF. DNA of the CDR3: TGCGCCAGGTCAGGGGGTCCTCGGTACGAGCAGTACTTC.

This clone has just one count. The rearrangement uses TRBV7-2 and TRBJ2-7; TRBD2 might be the D (5 bases). V was pared by 2 bases and J by 6 bases, with 11 bases between. The CDR3 runs to 13 residues. In germline, CDR1 is SGHTA, CDR2 FQGNSA. CDR3 DNA sequence: TGTGCCAGCAGCTTACCTAGCAACAGCGAGCAGTACTTC. Its protein product is CASSLPSNSEQYF.

The chain couples TRBV5-4 to TRBJ1-1, with D maybe TRBD1 (6 bases). CDR1 and CDR2 (germline): SGHNT, YYREEE (reference sequence). V dropped 4 bases and J dropped 2 bases, with 15 bases sitting between them. This CDR3 comprises 15 residues. The CDR3 region has the DNA TGTGCCAGCAGCCGGCTATCGACAGGTAACACTGAAGCTTTCTTT. Amino acids: CASSRLSTGNTEAFF.

The chain links TRBV29-1 to TRBJ2-1; perhaps TRBD1 as D (5 bases). Germline V gene data show CDR1 as SQVTM and CDR2 as ANQGSEA. CDR3 length: 12 residues. The V end was cut by 7 bases, the J end by 8 bases, with 15 bases between. CDR3 loop: CSGEGVGDEQFF. The CDR3 DNA reads TGCAGCGGAGAAGGGGTAGGGGATGAGCAGTTCTTC.

The gene calls are TRBV2 and TRBJ1-1; D possibly corresponds to TRBD1 (5 bases). This CDR3 has 11 amino acids. Germline-derived CDR1 and CDR2 are SNHLY and FYNNEI. V was shortened by 7 bases and J by 11 bases, with 14 bases between the two germline ends. CDR3 nucleotides: TGTGCCAGCACACAGACAGTTTTTGCTTTCTTT. It translates to CASTQTVFAFF.

The chain carries TRBV5-6 and TRBJ2-2; the D gene is possibly TRBD2 (5 bases). Trimming cost V 0 bases and J 4 bases, with 13 bases left between them. CDR3 length: 16 residues. Germline CDR1 and CDR2: SGHDT and YYEEEE. The CDR3 sequence: CASSLGPAGGTGELFF. The DNA for the CDR3 is TGTGCCAGCAGCTTGGGGCCCGCAGGAGGCACCGGGGAGCTGTTTTTT.

This clone was seen a single time. Different DNA sequences within this sample yield the same CDR3. The chain links TRBV4-3 to TRBJ2-3, with 7 bases matching TRBD2. After removal of 3 bases from V and 2 bases from J, the junction contained 8 bases not matched to a gene. CDR1 LGHNA and CDR2 YSLEER come from the germline V gene. There are 16 residues in the CDR3. CDR3: CASSQIGGRATDTQYF. CDR3 nucleotides: TGCGCCAGCAGCCAGATAGGTGGGAGGGCCACAGATACGCAGTATTTT.

V is TRBV9 and J is TRBJ2-3; D unclear. Per the germline V gene, CDR1 is SGDLS and CDR2 is YYNGEE. The CDR3 is 13 amino acids. Trimming removed 2 bases from V and 2 bases from J, with 6 bases in between. The CDR3 sequence: CASSVTVTDTQYF. In DNA form, the CDR3 reads TGTGCCAGCAGCGTGACTGTCACAGATACGCAGTATTTT.

The V and J genes are TRBV10-3 and TRBJ2-7, with 7 bases identical to TRBD2. The ends lost 6 bases at V and 2 bases at J; junction bases unmatched: 4. Germline V lookup: CDR1 ENHRY, CDR2 SYGVKD. This CDR3 is built from 13 residues. The CDR3 coding sequence is TGTGCCATCAGAACTAGCGCAACCTACGAGCAGTACTTC. Protein sequence: CAIRTSATYEQYF.

This chain joins TRBV5-6 and TRBJ2-5, with D possibly TRBD1 on 5 matching bases. The length of the CDR3 is 14 residues. Germline lookup yields CDR1 SGHDT and CDR2 YYEEEE. The V gene lost 4 bases and the J gene lost 1 base, with 11 bases spanning the gap. CDR3 in amino acids: CASSRTGAQETQYF. Written as DNA, the CDR3 is TGTGCCAGCAGCAGAACAGGAGCCCAAGAGACCCAGTACTTC. Supplemented by reference TRBV5-6 and TRBJ2-5, the full variable domain reads DAGVTQSPTHLIKTRGQQVTLRCSPKSGHDTVSWYQQALGQGPQFIFQYYEEEERQRGNFPDRFSGHQFPNYSSELNVNALLLGDSALYLCASSRTGAQETQYFGPGTRLLVL.

The chain couples TRBV19 to TRBJ2-7, with D unclear. Trimming pared 0 bases from V and 3 bases from J, leaving 15 bases between. The CDR3 length is 16 residues. Germline V lookup: CDR1 LNHDA, CDR2 SQIVND (reference sequence). The CDR3 region has the DNA TGTGCCAGTAGTATAGATCGTTGGGCCGCTATCTACGAGCAGTACTTC. This codes for CASSIDRWAAIYEQYF.

The chain recombines TRBV4-1 with TRBJ2-5, with unresolved D. V was cut by 4 bases and J by 2 bases, with 11 bases left in between. This CDR3 spans 14 amino acids. Germline lookup yields CDR1 MGHRA and CDR2 YSYEKL. The CDR3 nucleotides read TGCGCCAGCAGCCCCTACGGTGGGCAAGAGACCCAGTACTTC. Amino acids: CASSPYGGQETQYF.

The chain recombines TRBV7-2 with TRBJ2-7; D call uncertain. CDR1 and CDR2 (germline): SGHTA, FQGNSA. There are 12 residues in the CDR3. The CDR3 here is CATGQVGAEQYF. CDR3 bases: TGTGCAACTGGGCAGGTCGGCGCCGAGCAGTACTTC.

The J gene is TRBJ2-3, the V gene TRBV4-3; no clear D. Trimming took off 3 bases at V and 4 bases at J, with 14 bases between the two ends. The germline CDR1 and CDR2 sequences are LGHNA and YSLEER. The CDR3 length is 15 residues. This CDR3 reads CASSQQSYRADTQYF. CDR3 nucleotide sequence: TGCGCCAGCAGCCAGCAGTCTTATAGAGCAGATACGCAGTATTTT.

The chain recombines TRBV11-3 with TRBJ2-3, with 8 bases aligning to TRBD2. The junction had 16 bases not matched to a gene; V was cut back by 5 bases and J by 3 bases. Germline V gene sequence: CDR1 SGHNT, CDR2 YENEEA. There are 18 residues in the CDR3. In DNA, the CDR3 is TGTGCCAGCAGCGTTTCGGGAGCGGGAGTTCGAACTACAGATACGCAGTATTTT. It specifies CASSVSGAGVRTTDTQYF.

For the CDR3, the DNA is TGTGCCAGCAGTTTACTCGGCGGTCAGCCCCAGCATTTT. The encoded protein is CASSLLGGQPQHF. V gene TRBV27 combines with J gene TRBJ1-5; the D is unclear. Germline V gene data show CDR1 as MNHEY and CDR2 as SMNVEV (reference sequence). V was cut by 2 bases and J by 6 bases, with 8 bases left in between. The CDR3 runs to 13 residues.

The rearrangement links TRBV7-2 to TRBJ1-5; D is undetermined. Germline assignment: CDR1 SGHTA and CDR2 FQGNSA. V dropped 5 bases and J dropped 0 bases, with 14 bases sitting between them. This CDR3 region has 16 residues. The CDR3 reads CASSPLDGYSNQPQHF. CDR3 nucleotides: TGTGCCAGCAGCCCGCTGGACGGGTATAGCAATCAGCCCCAGCATTTT.